The rows below give T cell receptor beta chains drawn from one sample of a study of cytomegalovirus exposure and HLA in healthy donors. Some clones are missing from TCRdb's copy, which holds only in-frame ones; the method was immunoSEQ multiplex PCR. The sample has 150,000 to 200,000 clones, 65% to 85% seen once. The sequencing input was PBMCs. Source of these receptors: a woman in her 30s in good health and CMV-seropositive. Each CDR3 is given with its conserved first and last residue. D genes are given only for firm matches. Rows may omit the clone size; those that give it use once, few, many or a size class.

clone size	V gene	J gene	D gene	CDR3 protein	CDR3 DNA
-	TRBV2	TRBJ2-5	-	CASSEVRGLGETQYF	TGTGCCAGCAGTGAAGTAAGAGGGCTGGGGGAGACCCAGTACTTC
few	TRBV7-2	TRBJ2-3	-	CASSSIAGSTQYF	TGTGCCAGCAGCTCGATAGCTGGGTCTACGCAGTATTTT
few	TRBV2	TRBJ1-5	-	CASSVEGNQPQHF	TGTGCCAGCAGTGTTGAGGGCAATCAGCCCCAGCATTTT
-	TRBV4-1	TRBJ2-1	-	CASSQDTHLADSYNEQFF	TGCGCCAGCAGCCAAGATACCCATTTAGCGGACTCCTACAATGAGCAGTTCTTC
-	TRBV7-9	TRBJ2-5	-	CASSLGGRDQETQYF	TGTGCCAGCAGCTTAGGGGGGCGGGACCAAGAGACCCAGTACTTC
few	TRBV15	TRBJ2-7	-	CATSRPPGGSYEQYF	TGTGCCACCAGCAGACCTCCCGGGGGAAGTTACGAGCAGTACTTC
-	TRBV10-3	TRBJ2-1	-	CATSRVTMINEQFF	TGTGCCACGTCTCGGGTGACTATGATCAATGAGCAGTTCTTC
-	TRBV7-2	TRBJ2-3	-	CASSFRAAINTDTQYF	TGTGCCAGCAGCTTTCGAGCGGCAATAAACACAGATACGCAGTATTTT
-	TRBV4-3	TRBJ2-7	-	CASSQETGEEAYEQYF	TGCGCCAGCAGCCAAGAGACAGGTGAAGAGGCCTACGAGCAGTACTTC
-	TRBV25-1	TRBJ2-1	-	CASSEFSSYNEQFF	TGTGCCAGCAGTGAATTCAGCTCCTACAATGAGCAGTTCTTC
-	TRBV28	TRBJ1-5	TRBD1	CASSLVQGDQPQHF	TGTGCCAGCAGTTTGGTACAGGGGGATCAGCCCCAGCATTTT
-	TRBV11-3	TRBJ2-6	-	CASSFGQPGANVLTF	TGTGCCAGCAGCTTTGGACAGCCAGGGGCCAACGTCCTGACTTTC
-	TRBV5-1	TRBJ1-2	-	CASSLGPGMSSYPF	TGCGCCAGCAGCTTGGGACCAGGGATGTCGAGCTACCCCTTC
few	TRBV2	TRBJ1-2	-	CASKERLNYGYTF	TGTGCCAGCAAGGAGCGTTTGAACTATGGCTACACCTTC
-	TRBV7-9	TRBJ2-1	-	CASRTGSSYNEQFF	TGTGCCAGCAGAACAGGGAGCTCCTACAATGAGCAGTTCTTC
-	TRBV20-1	TRBJ1-1	-	CSARVTTEAFF	TGCAGTGCTCGGGTTACCACTGAAGCTTTCTTT
-	TRBV12-5	TRBJ1-1	TRBD1	CASGLVPPGQKDTEAFF	TGTGCTAGTGGTTTGGTACCCCCGGGACAGAAAGACACTGAAGCTTTCTTT
-	TRBV2	TRBJ2-1	TRBD2	CASSVLAATAEQFF	TGTGCCAGCAGCGTACTAGCGGCCACTGCTGAGCAGTTCTTC
-	TRBV2	TRBJ2-7	TRBD2	CASRATSGLSYEQYF	TGTGCCAGCAGGGCGACTAGCGGACTATCCTACGAGCAGTACTTC
-	TRBV6-5	TRBJ2-3	TRBD2	CASSYLSSGGTDTQYF	TGTGCCAGCAGTTACCTCTCTAGCGGGGGCACAGATACGCAGTATTTT
-	TRBV5-1	TRBJ1-2	TRBD1	CASSLGGTGANYGYTF	TGCGCCAGCAGCTTGGGGGGGACAGGGGCTAACTATGGCTACACCTTC
-	TRBV10-3	TRBJ2-1	-	CAIRSTTESYNEQFF	TGTGCCATCAGAAGCACGACTGAGTCCTACAATGAGCAGTTCTTC
-	TRBV2	TRBJ2-5	-	CASSDDGGGETQYF	TGTGCCAGCAGTGACGACGGGGGTGGAGAGACCCAGTACTTC
-	TRBV29-1	TRBJ2-7	-	CSFSDRNSYEQYF	TGCAGTTTCTCGGACAGAAACAGCTACGAGCAGTACTTC
-	TRBV7-6	TRBJ2-7	-	CASSPEPASYEQYF	TGTGCCAGCAGCCCTGAGCCCGCCTCCTACGAGCAGTACTTC
-	TRBV7-2	TRBJ2-7	-	CASSLERLEYEQYF	TGTGCCAGCAGCTTAGAGCGGCTCGAGTACGAGCAGTACTTC
-	TRBV5-6	TRBJ2-7	-	CASSLQNYEQYF	TGTGCCAGCAGCTTGCAGAACTACGAGCAGTACTTC
-	TRBV7-2	TRBJ1-4	TRBD1	CASSSTVQGSEKLFF	TGTGCCAGCAGCTCGACGGTACAGGGGAGTGAAAAACTGTTTTTT
-	TRBV4-2	TRBJ2-2	-	CASSRTGTMNTGELFF	TGTGCCAGCAGCCGAACCGGGACAATGAACACCGGGGAGCTGTTTTTT
-	TRBV14	TRBJ2-3	TRBD1	CASSVGTGITDTQYF	TGTGCCAGCAGCGTCGGGACAGGGATCACAGATACGCAGTATTTT
few	TRBV9	TRBJ2-1	-	CASSVGGRGGRFEQFF	TGTGCCAGCAGCGTTGGGGGGAGGGGGGGCCGGTTTGAGCAGTTCTTC
-	TRBV5-1	TRBJ1-3	TRBD1	CASSLTGTVAGNTIYF	TGCGCCAGCAGCTTAACCGGGACAGTGGCTGGAAACACCATATATTTT
-	TRBV7-8	TRBJ2-1	TRBD2	CASSVSGLAGAFSEQFF	TGTGCCAGCAGCGTATCGGGACTAGCGGGAGCATTTTCTGAGCAGTTCTTC
-	TRBV2	TRBJ2-2	-	CASSVPLVGGSNTGELFF	TGTGCCAGCAGTGTACCCCTGGTTGGAGGTTCGAACACCGGGGAGCTGTTTTTT
-	TRBV4-3	TRBJ2-5	-	CASSQEAGRRGETQYF	TGCGCCAGCAGCCAAGAGGCGGGACGTCGAGGGGAGACCCAGTACTTC
-	TRBV6-5	TRBJ2-3	TRBD2	CASKLRGGTDTQYF	TGTGCCAGCAAGTTACGGGGGGGCACAGATACGCAGTATTTT
few	TRBV13	TRBJ1-2	TRBD1	CASSRWDSTTNYGYTF	TGTGCCAGCAGCCGGTGGGACAGTACGACTAACTATGGCTACACCTTC
-	TRBV7-9	TRBJ2-2	-	CASSPRDTTGELFF	TGTGCCAGCAGCCCGAGGGATACCACCGGGGAGCTGTTTTTT
-	TRBV4-2	TRBJ1-5	-	CASSQSLFTGNQPQHF	TGTGCCAGCAGCCAATCCTTATTCACAGGCAATCAGCCCCAGCATTTT
-	TRBV6-5	TRBJ1-1	-	CASSYSQGRVNTEAFF	TGTGCCAGCAGTTACTCGCAGGGCAGGGTAAACACTGAAGCTTTCTTT
-	TRBV28	TRBJ1-2	TRBD1	CASSFQSGGVKGYTF	TGTGCCAGCAGTTTCCAGTCAGGGGGCGTGAAAGGCTACACCTTC
-	TRBV18	TRBJ2-1	TRBD1	CASSPTGGNTYNEQFF	TGTGCCAGCTCACCCACAGGGGGCAACACCTACAATGAGCAGTTCTTC
-	TRBV7-9	TRBJ2-2	TRBD1	CSSGGQGATGELFF	TGTTCCAGCGGGGGACAGGGGGCAACCGGGGAGCTGTTTTTT
-	TRBV13	TRBJ1-4	TRBD1	CASSRQGFGEKLFF	TGTGCCAGCAGTAGACAGGGGTTCGGGGAAAAACTGTTTTTT
-	TRBV11-2	TRBJ1-3	-	CASSFFRTSSGNTIYF	TGTGCCAGCAGCTTTTTTCGGACTAGCTCTGGAAACACCATATATTTT
-	TRBV6-4	TRBJ2-7	-	CASKGRGLNEQYF	TGTGCCAGCAAAGGACGGGGTTTAAACGAGCAGTACTTC
-	TRBV5-6	TRBJ1-2	-	CASSLVEGSANYGYTF	TGTGCCAGCAGCTTGGTTGAGGGCTCAGCTAACTATGGCTACACCTTC
-	TRBV7-8	TRBJ1-5	-	CASSLRSFRSEGSNQPQHF	TGTGCCAGCAGCCTGAGGAGTTTCAGGTCGGAGGGAAGCAATCAGCCCCAGCATTTT
-	TRBV13	TRBJ2-7	-	CASSLEATGQYF	TGTGCCAGCAGCTTAGAGGCTACGGGGCAGTACTTC
few	TRBV25-1	TRBJ1-4	TRBD1	CASSEGDRVEKLFF	TGTGCCAGCAGTGAGGGAGACAGGGTTGAAAAACTGTTTTTT
-	TRBV4-2	TRBJ2-4	TRBD2	CASSPNSGLRKNIQYF	TGTGCCAGCAGCCCCAACTCGGGACTAAGGAAAAACATTCAGTACTTC
-	TRBV19	TRBJ1-1	-	CASSLQQGAMNTEAFF	TGTGCCAGTAGTCTACAACAGGGAGCTATGAACACTGAAGCTTTCTTT
once	TRBV7-8	TRBJ2-7	TRBD1	CASSYRDRGFGEQYF	TGTGCCAGCAGCTACCGGGACAGGGGGTTTGGCGAGCAGTACTTC
-	TRBV10-2	TRBJ1-1	-	CASSETARAVSEAFF	TGCGCCAGCAGTGAGACGGCCAGGGCGGTCTCTGAAGCTTTCTTT
-	TRBV28	TRBJ2-7	TRBD2	CASSLLAGGFEQYF	TGTGCCAGCAGCTTACTAGCGGGAGGATTCGAGCAGTACTTC
-	TRBV5-1	TRBJ2-1	TRBD2	CASSLVAGGPYNVEQFF	TGCGCCAGCAGCTTGGTGGCGGGGGGGCCCTACAATGTCGAGCAGTTCTTC
-	TRBV7-6	TRBJ2-7	-	CASSSEVAAAEQYF	TGTGCCAGCAGCTCTGAAGTAGCCGCCGCCGAGCAGTACTTC
-	TRBV6-5	TRBJ1-6	TRBD1	CASTRGTANSPLHF	TGTGCCAGCACTAGGGGGACAGCCAATTCACCCCTCCACTTT
-	TRBV5-1	TRBJ2-7	TRBD1	CASSFRPGQGPYEQYF	TGCGCCAGCAGCTTCCGGCCGGGACAGGGACCCTACGAGCAGTACTTC